This T cell receptor (beta chain) comes out of a study of T cell clonotyping in hematopoietic cell transplantation. Looking at the study overall: Pretransplant recipient samples were taken after cytoreduction.

Notes on the study in general: Pathologically expanded recipient clonotypes increased progressively from day 30 to day 180 as diversity fell. Higher Inverse Simpson Index values in graft donor and pretransplant recipient predicted broader posttransplant TCR diversity. Few recipient clonotypes overlapped donors; over 97% were de novo at given depth.

On this clone itself: Its cognate antigen is unknown.

The germline CDR1 and CDR2 sequences are SGHTA and FQGNSA. The CDR3 has 17 residues. V lost 1 base, J lost 4 bases, and 11 bases stayed unmatched. Time point indicated: recipient sample about 28 days before transplant, after cytoreduction. Data came from immunoSEQ multiplex PCR; TCRdb stores just in-frame clones and leaves some out. The repertoire holds about 16,000 clones, with about 92% as singletons. The clonotype originates from a man between 18 and 29 years old with biphenotypic leukemia. Some clones in this sample may be carry-over from other donors' samples. Sequencing used peripheral blood mononuclear cells, obtained before stem cell transplant. The V gene is TRBV7-2, the J gene TRBJ2-5; 8 nucleotides line up with TRBD2. The CDR3 sequence: CASSLVESGGPGETQYF. The CDR3 nucleotides read TGTGCCAGCAGCTTAGTCGAATCGGGGGGGCCGGGAGAGACCCAGTACTTC. The variable domain in full, completed from reference TRBV7-2 and TRBJ2-5, reads GAGVSQSPSNKVTEKGKDVELRCDPISGHTALYWYRQSLGQGLEFLIYFQGNSAPDKSGLPSDRFSAERTGGSVSTLTIQRTQQEDSAVYLCASSLVESGGPGETQYFGPGTRLLVL.